Shown below are 16 T cell receptor beta chains from a single sample sequenced in a study of cytomegalovirus exposure and HLA in healthy donors. PCR involved 60 Vbeta and 13 Jbeta primers. The table came from immunoSEQ multiplex PCR; TCRdb's copy has only in-frame clones and leaves some out. Of some 65,000 clones in the sample, approximately 72% were seen once. Sequencing input: PBMCs. The receptors stem from a woman aged 25 to 39 in good health and CMV-seronegative.

This clone has just a few counts. J is TRBJ1-2 and V is TRBV30; D gene uncertain. The V end was cut by 4 bases, the J end by 4 bases, with 10 bases between. Germline V gene data show CDR1 as GTSNPN and CDR2 as SVGIG (reference sequence). The CDR3 loop spans 12 amino acids. CDR3 DNA sequence: TGTGCCTGGATACAGACCCCCTATGGCTACACCTTC. Translated, it gives CAWIQTPYGYTF.

In DNA form, the CDR3 reads TGCGCCAGCAGTCCCAAGGACGGGACAGGGATCTACGAGCAGTACTTC. Its protein is CASSPKDGTGIYEQYF. The chain recombines TRBV5-1 with TRBJ2-7; 9 nucleotides line up with TRBD1. CDR3 length: 16 amino acids. CDR1 and CDR2 (germline): SGHRS, YFSETQ. After removal of 5 bases from V and 3 bases from J, the junction contained 12 bases not matched to a gene.

The chain carries TRBV7-9 and TRBJ2-3, with 7 nucleotides matching TRBD2. The CDR3 spans 16 residues. V lost 2 bases and J lost 2; bases outside the gene matches: 7. Germline loops: CDR1 SEHNR, CDR2 FQNEAQ (reference sequence). CDR3 in amino acids: CASSLMGGDATDTQYF. For the CDR3, the DNA is TGTGCCAGCAGCTTAATGGGGGGGGACGCCACAGATACGCAGTATTTT.

This clone appeared a few times. The chain couples TRBV6-1 to TRBJ1-1; 9 nucleotides align to TRBD1. V was pared by 0 bases and J by 3 bases, with 2 bases of the junction left unmatched. Germline-derived CDR1 and CDR2 are MNHNS and SASEGT. The CDR3 consists of 15 residues. The CDR3 nucleotides read TGTGCCAGCAGTGAAGCCGGGACAGGGTACACTGAAGCTTTCTTT. It specifies CASSEAGTGYTEAFF.

As DNA, the CDR3 is TGTGCCAGCAGTCAGTTCACTAGCGGAAACACCGGGGAGCTGTTTTTT. This codes for CASSQFTSGNTGELFF. The rearrangement uses TRBV28 and TRBJ2-2, with 8 bases matching TRBD2. The CDR3 runs to 16 residues. CDR1 is MDHEN and CDR2 is SYDVKM in the germline V gene. With 5 bases clipped from V and 2 bases from J, the junction kept 7 bases outside the gene matches.

The genes are TRBV9 and TRBJ1-5, with 11 bases matching TRBD1. The length of the CDR3 is 15 residues. In germline, CDR1 is SGDLS, CDR2 YYNGEE. The V gene end was trimmed by 4 bases and the J gene end by 6 bases; junction bases not matched to a gene: 6. CDR3 amino acids: CASSTGQGVGQPQHF. The CDR3 nucleotides are TGTGCCAGCAGCACGGGACAGGGGGTTGGTCAGCCCCAGCATTTT.

The J gene is TRBJ2-7, the V gene TRBV7-8; D gene uncertain. CDR3 length equals 13 residues. Germline values: CDR1 SGHVS, CDR2 FQNEAQ. V lost 3 bases, J lost 0 bases, and 6 bases lay in between. The CDR3 reads CASSFTSSYEQYF. CDR3 coding DNA: TGTGCCAGCAGCTTCACTTCCTCCTACGAGCAGTACTTC.

V and J are TRBV6-5 and TRBJ2-7; D is possibly TRBD1 (6 bases). V shed 2 bases and J shed 0 bases, with 11 bases lying between them. From germline, CDR1 is MNHEY and CDR2 SVGAGI. The CDR3 covers 15 residues. Written as DNA, the CDR3 is TGTGCCAGCAGTTACGAGGCAGGGGTCTCCTACGAGCAGTACTTC. It specifies CASSYEAGVSYEQYF.

The J gene is TRBJ2-1, the V gene TRBV6-1, with TRBD2 matching over 9 bases. This CDR3 contains 16 residues. The J segment lost 4 bases and the V segment lost 2 bases, leaving 6 bases of the junction unmatched. CDR1 and CDR2 (germline): MNHNS, SASEGT. CDR3 loop: CASSENSGGPYNEQFF. The CDR3 DNA reads as TGTGCCAGCAGTGAAAATAGCGGGGGCCCGTACAATGAGCAGTTCTTC.

The chain carries TRBV18 and TRBJ1-6; perhaps TRBD1 as D (5 bases). The CDR3 totals 13 residues. V lost 2 bases, J lost 10 bases, and 9 bases lay in between. Germline values: CDR1 KGHSH, CDR2 LQKENI. DNA of the CDR3: TGTGCCAGCTCACCAGGGGCAGAATCACCCCTCCACTTT. Protein product: CASSPGAESPLHF.

In DNA, the CDR3 is TGTGCCAGCAGAGGCACAGGGGGGACCCGCGCAGATACGCAGTATTTT. Translating gives CASRGTGGTRADTQYF. The chain combines TRBV28 with TRBJ2-3; 8 nucleotides match TRBD1. The germline V gene encodes CDR1 MDHEN and CDR2 SYDVKM. This CDR3 has 16 amino acids. After removal of 6 bases from V and 4 bases from J, the junction contained 12 bases not matched to a gene.

The chain employs TRBV7-2 and TRBJ2-7; 7 bases are a match to TRBD2. V was pared by 6 bases and J by 5 bases, with 7 bases of the junction left unmatched. The CDR3 extends over 13 amino acids. Germline assignment: CDR1 SGHTA and CDR2 FQGNSA. The CDR3 DNA is TGTGCCAGCAGTCTTACAGGACTAGACGAGCAGTACTTC. As protein: CASSLTGLDEQYF.

The chain combines TRBV4-3 with TRBJ1-5; D is perhaps TRBD1 (5 bases). This CDR3 spans 18 amino acids. Germline CDR1 reads LGHNA; CDR2 reads YSLEER. Between the trimmed V and J ends, which lost 0 bases and 6 bases, there was a span of 21 bases. The CDR3 DNA is TGCGCCAGCAGCCAAGACGCGGACAAAGGATTCGGAGTTCAGCCCCAGCATTTT. Protein: CASSQDADKGFGVQPQHF.

J is TRBJ2-7 and V is TRBV5-1; TRBD2 aligns across 8 bases. The germline gives CDR1 SGHRS, CDR2 YFSETQ. Unmatched junction bases numbered 8, after V lost 3 bases and J lost 6 bases. The CDR3 runs 14 residues. CDR3 DNA sequence: TGCGCCAGCAGCTATACTAGCGGAACAGGCGAGCAGTACTTC. Protein sequence: CASSYTSGTGEQYF.

Details on this clone: The junction and the germline gene differ at one end; a read error may be behind it. The genes are TRBV6-5 and TRBJ2-5; 8 positions agree with TRBD1. Looked up from germline, CDR1 is MNHEY and CDR2 is SVGAGI. The CDR3 covers 14 residues. CDR3 DNA: TGTTCCAGCAGTTACTCGACAGGGGAGAAGACCCAGTACTTC. Its translation is CSSSYSTGEKTQYF.

This clone occurred once. The V and J genes are TRBV25-1 and TRBJ2-1, with TRBD1 identical over 9 bases. The V gene's germline CDR1 is MGHDK and CDR2 SYGVNS. J was trimmed by 4 bases and V by 4 bases; bases with no gene match: 5. The CDR3 is made up of 15 amino acids. The CDR3 loop reads CASSATGGPYNEQFF. Here the CDR3 DNA reads TGTGCCAGCAGTGCGACAGGGGGACCTTACAATGAGCAGTTCTTC.